The rows below give T cell receptor beta chains drawn from one sample of a study of T cells in narcolepsy. TCRdb's copy holds only in-frame clones and misses some; the assay was immunoSEQ multiplex PCR. Among tens of thousands of clones listed, about 91% were seen once. Input material: CD45RA- memory CD4+ T cells from PBMCs. The receptors derive from a human donor with narcolepsy. Both conserved end residues are part of each CDR3. The D gene is left open where the match is weak. Clone size is not always given. Where it is, it says once, few, many or a class for expanded clones.

V gene	D gene	J gene	clone size	CDR3 DNA	CDR3 protein
TRBV29-1	NA	TRBJ1-1	NA	TGCAGCGTCTCGGGGGGGCGCGGTGTGAACACTGAAGCTTTCTTT	CSVSGGRGVNTEAFF
TRBV28	NA	TRBJ2-7	few	TGTGCCAGCAGTTTCAGGGACGAGCAGTACTTC	CASSFRDEQYF
TRBV5-1	TRBD2	TRBJ2-7	NA	TGCGCCAGCAGCTTGGTGGGCGGGAGCCGGGAAAGGTCCTACGAGCAGTACTTC	CASSLVGGSRERSYEQYF
TRBV4-1	TRBD1	TRBJ2-7	NA	TGCGCCAGCAGCCATCCCCCGGGACAGGGGATCTACGAGCAGTACTTC	CASSHPPGQGIYEQYF
TRBV27	NA	TRBJ2-3	NA	TGTGCCAGCAGTTTAAGTGGTCCCCCAGATACGCAGTATTTT	CASSLSGPPDTQYF
TRBV30	TRBD1	TRBJ1-1	once	TGTGCCTGGAGAAGACAGGGGAGGACTGAAGCTTTCTTT	CAWRRQGRTEAFF
TRBV6-6	TRBD1	TRBJ2-2	NA	TGTGCCACAAGGGGAGTTGAGGGGGCCGTTGGGGAGCTGTTTTTT	CATRGVEGAVGELFF
TRBV27	TRBD1	TRBJ1-1	few	TGTGCCAGCAGTCCACCAGGGGGTACAGTGGCTTTCTTT	CASSPPGGTVAFF
TRBV27	NA	TRBJ2-7	NA	TGTGCCAGCAGTTTGAACAGGGCATTCGACGAGCAGTACTTC	CASSLNRAFDEQYF
TRBV7-8	TRBD1	TRBJ2-7	NA	TGTGCCAGCAGTTCCCTAGTCCCCCGACAGGGCGAGCAGTACTTC	CASSSLVPRQGEQYF
TRBV19	NA	TRBJ2-1	NA	TGTGCCAGTAGTATTCGTCGGGCTGAGCAGTTCTTC	CASSIRRAEQFF
TRBV28	NA	TRBJ1-2	NA	TGTGCCAGCAGTTTAGGGGTGGATGGCACCGGCTACACCTTC	CASSLGVDGTGYTF
TRBV10-3	NA	TRBJ2-7	NA	TGTGCCAGCGACCAGAGGGGGGGAGGCGAGCAGTACTTC	CASDQRGGGEQYF
TRBV6-1	NA	TRBJ1-5	NA	TGTGCCAGCAGTCAAAGCGGGGGGGCTGGGCGGCCCCAGCATTTT	CASSQSGGAGRPQHF
TRBV29-1	TRBD1	TRBJ1-2	once	TGCAGCGTTGGACAGGGGGAGGACTATGGCTACACCTTC	CSVGQGEDYGYTF
TRBV5-4	NA	TRBJ2-5	once	TGTGCCAGCAGCTTGGCCGGGCCTGGAGAGACCCAGTACTTC	CASSLAGPGETQYF